These T cell receptor beta chains were read from a single sample in a study of T cell repertoires in cytomegalovirus infection. For these TCRs, the target antigens are not known. TCRdb called the reads again in MiXCR, with one record for every CDR3 protein. The table includes around 800,000 distinct CDR3 sequences, 32% detected once. Here the sequenced sample was cultured CD8+ T cells from PBMCs, taken from culture after CMV antigen stimulation. These receptors were collected from a human donor in good health (CMV status not recorded). Some clones in this sample may be carry-over from other donors' samples. CDR3s include the opening cysteine and the closing phenylalanine or tryptophan. Fields, in order: V gene, J gene, D gene, clone size, CDR3 protein, CDR3 DNA. D genes are given only for firm matches. Only part of the rows carry a size: once, few, many, or a class if the clone is expanded.

v_gene: TRBV6-1
j_gene: TRBJ2-1
d_gene: NA
abundance: many
CDR3aa: CASSFGRLSSYNEQFF
CDR3nt: TGTGCCAGCAGTTTTGGGAGACTATCCTCCTACAATGAGCAGTTCTTC

v_gene: TRBV7-9
j_gene: TRBJ1-1
d_gene: NA
abundance: NA
CDR3aa: CASSLVVRENTEAFF
CDR3nt: TGTGCCAGCAGCTTAGTGGTCAGGGAGAACACTGAAGCTTTCTTT

v_gene: TRBV5-1
j_gene: TRBJ1-6
d_gene: NA
abundance: NA
CDR3aa: CASSLAGTGSYNSPLHF
CDR3nt: TGCGCCAGCAGCTTGGCCGGGACGGGCTCCTATAATTCACCCCTCCACTTT

v_gene: TRBV20-1
j_gene: TRBJ2-7
d_gene: TRBD2
abundance: NA
CDR3aa: CSASSLSGGSYEQYF
CDR3nt: TGCAGTGCTAGCTCCCTAAGCGGGGGTTCCTACGAGCAGTACTTC

v_gene: TRBV27
j_gene: TRBJ1-1
d_gene: NA
abundance: NA
CDR3aa: CAAGDFAEAFF
CDR3nt: TGTGCCGCTGGGGATTTCGCTGAAGCTTTCTTT

v_gene: TRBV11-2
j_gene: TRBJ2-5
d_gene: TRBD1
abundance: NA
CDR3aa: CASSARQGGRETQYF
CDR3nt: TGTGCCAGCAGCGCCCGACAGGGGGGGCGAGAGACCCAGTACTTC

v_gene: TRBV7-8
j_gene: TRBJ1-5
d_gene: TRBD1
abundance: NA
CDR3aa: CASTFGTGDQPQHF
CDR3nt: TGTGCCAGCACCTTTGGAACAGGGGATCAGCCCCAGCATTTT

v_gene: TRBV6-6
j_gene: TRBJ1-2
d_gene: NA
abundance: once
CDR3aa: CASSYTRGSNYGYTF
CDR3nt: TGTGCCAGCAGTTACACGAGGGGCAGTAACTATGGCTACACCTTC

v_gene: TRBV28
j_gene: TRBJ2-1
d_gene: NA
abundance: NA
CDR3aa: CASSYSGRWDEQFF
CDR3nt: TGTGCCAGCAGCTACTCAGGGCGGTGGGATGAGCAGTTCTTC

v_gene: TRBV10-2
j_gene: TRBJ2-7
d_gene: NA
abundance: NA
CDR3aa: CASRGTASSYEQYF
CDR3nt: TGCGCCAGCAGGGGGACGGCGAGCTCCTACGAGCAGTACTTC

v_gene: TRBV6-5
j_gene: TRBJ1-1
d_gene: NA
abundance: few
CDR3aa: CASSYGTYTEAFF
CDR3nt: TGTGCCAGCAGTTATGGGACTTACACTGAAGCTTTCTTT

v_gene: TRBV6-5
j_gene: TRBJ2-1
d_gene: TRBD1
abundance: few
CDR3aa: CASSYSVTGTDEQFF
CDR3nt: TGTGCCAGCAGTTACTCGGTGACAGGGACCGATGAGCAGTTCTTC

v_gene: TRBV7-2
j_gene: TRBJ2-3
d_gene: TRBD2
abundance: many
CDR3aa: CASSLEAGGTTDTQYF
CDR3nt: TGTGCCAGCAGCTTAGAAGCGGGGGGGACCACAGATACGCAGTATTTT

v_gene: TRBV6-1
j_gene: TRBJ2-7
d_gene: TRBD2
abundance: many
CDR3aa: CAGATSGYYEQYF
CDR3nt: TGTGCCGGGGCGACTAGCGGATACTACGAGCAGTACTTC

v_gene: TRBV2
j_gene: TRBJ2-1
d_gene: TRBD1
abundance: NA
CDR3aa: CASSGESGRGWYNEQFF
CDR3nt: TGTGCCAGCAGTGGCGAGTCTGGCAGGGGGTGGTACAATGAGCAGTTCTTC

v_gene: TRBV7-8
j_gene: TRBJ2-5
d_gene: TRBD1
abundance: NA
CDR3aa: CASSLEGARKTQYF
CDR3nt: TGTGCCAGCAGCTTAGAGGGGGCGAGAAAGACCCAGTACTTC